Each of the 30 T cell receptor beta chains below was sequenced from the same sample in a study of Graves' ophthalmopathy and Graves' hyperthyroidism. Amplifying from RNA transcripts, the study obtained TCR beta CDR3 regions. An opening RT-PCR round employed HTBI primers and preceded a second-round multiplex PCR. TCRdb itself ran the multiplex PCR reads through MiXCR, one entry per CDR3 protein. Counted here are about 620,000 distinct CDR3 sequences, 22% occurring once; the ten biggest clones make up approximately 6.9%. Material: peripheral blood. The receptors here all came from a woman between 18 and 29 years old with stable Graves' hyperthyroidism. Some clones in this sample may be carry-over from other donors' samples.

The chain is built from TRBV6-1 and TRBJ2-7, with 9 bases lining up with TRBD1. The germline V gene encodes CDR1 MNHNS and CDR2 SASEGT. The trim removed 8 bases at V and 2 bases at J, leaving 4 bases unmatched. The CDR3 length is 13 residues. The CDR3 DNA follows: TGTGCCAGCCGGGACAGGGTGCCCTACGAGCAGTACTTC. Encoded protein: CASRDRVPYEQYF.

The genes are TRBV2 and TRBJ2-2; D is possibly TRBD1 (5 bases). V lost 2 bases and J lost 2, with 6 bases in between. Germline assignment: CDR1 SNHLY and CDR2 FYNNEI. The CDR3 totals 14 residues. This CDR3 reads CASSERGNTGELFF. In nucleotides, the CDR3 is TGTGCCAGCAGTGAAAGGGGAAACACCGGGGAGCTGTTTTTT.

Here the CDR3 DNA reads TGTGCCAGCAGTTTAAACCCACTTTTAGACAGGGCGATCAACACTGAAGCTTTCTTT. The encoded protein is CASSLNPLLDRAINTEAFF. V is TRBV12-3 or TRBV12-4 and J is TRBJ1-1, with TRBD1 matching 7 bases. This CDR3 has 19 amino acids. V dropped 2 bases and J dropped 2; count of bases not matched to a gene: 17.

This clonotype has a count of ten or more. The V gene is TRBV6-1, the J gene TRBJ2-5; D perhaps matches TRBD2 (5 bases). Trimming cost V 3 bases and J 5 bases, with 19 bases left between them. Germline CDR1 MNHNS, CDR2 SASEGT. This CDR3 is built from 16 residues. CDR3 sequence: CASSDLPGMVVETQYF. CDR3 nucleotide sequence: TGTGCCAGCAGTGACCTCCCCGGGATGGTGGTGGAGACCCAGTACTTC.

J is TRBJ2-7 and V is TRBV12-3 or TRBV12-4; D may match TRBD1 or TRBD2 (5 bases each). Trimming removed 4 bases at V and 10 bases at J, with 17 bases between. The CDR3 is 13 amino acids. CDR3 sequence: CASSWSRVGDQYF. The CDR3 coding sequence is TGTGCCAGCAGTTGGAGCAGGGTGGGGGATCAGTACTTC.

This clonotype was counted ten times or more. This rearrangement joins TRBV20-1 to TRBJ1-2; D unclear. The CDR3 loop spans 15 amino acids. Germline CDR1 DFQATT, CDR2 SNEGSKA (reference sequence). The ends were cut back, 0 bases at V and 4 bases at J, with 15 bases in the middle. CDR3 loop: CSARDSLGDGYGYTF. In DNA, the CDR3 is TGCAGTGCTAGAGATTCCCTCGGGGATGGCTATGGCTACACCTTC.

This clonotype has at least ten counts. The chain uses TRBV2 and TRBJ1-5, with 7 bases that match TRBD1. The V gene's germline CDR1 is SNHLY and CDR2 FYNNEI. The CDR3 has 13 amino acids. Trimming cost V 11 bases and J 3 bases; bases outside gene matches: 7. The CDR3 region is CALGDRANQPQHF. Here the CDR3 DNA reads TGTGCCCTGGGGGACAGAGCCAATCAGCCCCAGCATTTT.

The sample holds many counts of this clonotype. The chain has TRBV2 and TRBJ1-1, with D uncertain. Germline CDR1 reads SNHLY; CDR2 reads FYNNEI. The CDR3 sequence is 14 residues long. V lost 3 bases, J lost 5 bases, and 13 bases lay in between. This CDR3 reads CASSDGYSGTEAFF. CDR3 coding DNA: TGTGCCAGCAGTGATGGGTATTCTGGGACTGAAGCTTTCTTT.

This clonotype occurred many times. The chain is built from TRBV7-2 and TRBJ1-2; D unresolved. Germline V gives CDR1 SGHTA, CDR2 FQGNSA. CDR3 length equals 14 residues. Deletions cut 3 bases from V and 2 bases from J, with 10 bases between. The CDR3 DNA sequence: TGTGCCAGCAGCTTGTTAGGTGTAAACTATGGCTACACCTTC. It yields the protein CASSLLGVNYGYTF.

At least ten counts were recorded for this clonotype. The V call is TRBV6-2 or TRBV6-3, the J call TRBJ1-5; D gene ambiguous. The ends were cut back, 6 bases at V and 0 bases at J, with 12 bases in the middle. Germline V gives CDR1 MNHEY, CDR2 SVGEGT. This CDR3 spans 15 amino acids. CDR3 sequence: CASRHHSDSNQPQHF. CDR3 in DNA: TGTGCCAGCAGACACCACTCCGATAGCAATCAGCCCCAGCATTTT.

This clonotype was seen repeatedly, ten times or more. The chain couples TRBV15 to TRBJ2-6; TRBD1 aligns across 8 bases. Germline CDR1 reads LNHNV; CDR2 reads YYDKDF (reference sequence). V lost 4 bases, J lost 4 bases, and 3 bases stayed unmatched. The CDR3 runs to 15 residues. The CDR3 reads CATSTRGPGANVLTF. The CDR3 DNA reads TGTGCCACCAGCACCAGGGGGCCAGGGGCCAACGTCCTGACTTTC.

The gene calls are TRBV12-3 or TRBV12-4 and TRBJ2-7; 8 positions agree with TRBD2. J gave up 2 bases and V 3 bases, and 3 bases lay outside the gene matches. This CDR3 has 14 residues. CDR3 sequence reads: CASSFAGGPYEQYF. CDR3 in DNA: TGTGCCAGCAGTTTCGCGGGGGGCCCCTACGAGCAGTACTTC.

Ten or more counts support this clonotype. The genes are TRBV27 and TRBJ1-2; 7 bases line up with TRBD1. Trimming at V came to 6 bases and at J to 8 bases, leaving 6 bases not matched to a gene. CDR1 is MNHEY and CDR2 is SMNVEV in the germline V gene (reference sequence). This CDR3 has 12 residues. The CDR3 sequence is CASSQTGHGYTF. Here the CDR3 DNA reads TGTGCCAGCAGCCAGACAGGGCACGGCTACACCTTC.

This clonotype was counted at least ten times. CDR3 sequence reads: CATSPNTPAVSNQPQHF. The DNA of the CDR3 is TGTGCCACCAGCCCCAACACCCCGGCAGTTAGCAATCAGCCCCAGCATTTT. The genes are TRBV15 and TRBJ1-5; D unresolved. The germline V gene encodes CDR1 LNHNV and CDR2 YYDKDF (reference sequence). The V end lost 5 bases, the J end lost 0 bases, and 17 bases lay between the germline ends. CDR3 size: 17 residues.

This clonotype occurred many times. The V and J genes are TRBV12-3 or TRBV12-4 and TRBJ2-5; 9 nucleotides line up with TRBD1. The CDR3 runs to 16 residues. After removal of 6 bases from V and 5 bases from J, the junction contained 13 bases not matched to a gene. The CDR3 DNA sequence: TGTGCCAGCAGCTTCGGAACAGGGGGCGCTGGGGAGACCCAGTACTTC. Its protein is CASSFGTGGAGETQYF.

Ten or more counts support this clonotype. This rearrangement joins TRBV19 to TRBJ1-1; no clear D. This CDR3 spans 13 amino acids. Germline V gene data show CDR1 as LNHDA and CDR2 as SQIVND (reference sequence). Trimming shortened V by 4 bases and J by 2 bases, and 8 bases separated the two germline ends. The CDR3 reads CASSTHPNTEAFF. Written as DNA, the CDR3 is TGTGCCAGTAGTACCCACCCTAACACTGAAGCTTTCTTT.

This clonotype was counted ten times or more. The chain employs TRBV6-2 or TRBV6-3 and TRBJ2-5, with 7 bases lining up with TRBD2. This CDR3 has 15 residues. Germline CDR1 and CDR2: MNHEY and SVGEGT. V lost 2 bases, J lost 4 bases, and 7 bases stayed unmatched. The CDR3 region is CASSYHQRGPETQYF. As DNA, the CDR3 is TGTGCCAGCAGTTACCACCAGCGGGGTCCAGAGACCCAGTACTTC.

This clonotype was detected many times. This chain's CDR3 is CASSLADRNYGYTF. CDR3 DNA sequence: TGTGCCAGCAGTTTGGCGGACAGAAACTATGGCTACACCTTC. The chain recombines TRBV27 with TRBJ1-2, with D perhaps matching TRBD1 (6 bases). The CDR3 is 14 amino acids. Between the trimmed V and J ends, which lost 3 bases and 2 bases, there was a span of 10 bases. Germline CDR1 and CDR2: MNHEY and SMNVEV (reference sequence).

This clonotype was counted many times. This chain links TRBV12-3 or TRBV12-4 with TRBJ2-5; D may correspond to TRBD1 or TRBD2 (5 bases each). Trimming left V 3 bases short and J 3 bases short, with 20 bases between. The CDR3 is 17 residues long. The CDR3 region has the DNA TGTGCCAGCAGTTTTGATGCGTGGGGGATGGCGAAAGAGACCCAGTACTTC. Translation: CASSFDAWGMAKETQYF.

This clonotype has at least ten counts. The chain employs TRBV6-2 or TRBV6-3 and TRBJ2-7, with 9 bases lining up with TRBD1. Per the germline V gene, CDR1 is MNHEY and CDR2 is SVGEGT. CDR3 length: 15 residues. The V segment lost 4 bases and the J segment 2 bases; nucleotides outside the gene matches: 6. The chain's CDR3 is CASSSSRDRAYEQYF. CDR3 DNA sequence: TGTGCCAGCAGTTCCAGTCGGGACAGGGCCTACGAGCAGTACTTC.

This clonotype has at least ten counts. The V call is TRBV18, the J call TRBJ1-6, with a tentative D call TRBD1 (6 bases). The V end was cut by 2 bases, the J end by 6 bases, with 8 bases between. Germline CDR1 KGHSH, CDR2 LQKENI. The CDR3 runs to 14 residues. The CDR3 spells CASSPTQGNSPLHF. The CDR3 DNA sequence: TGTGCCAGCTCACCAACACAGGGTAATTCACCCCTCCACTTT.

The DNA of the CDR3 is TGTGCCAGCAGTTTTAAAGAGGTGCAGTACTTC. Protein product: CASSFKEVQYF. The chain combines TRBV12-3 or TRBV12-4 with TRBJ2-7; D is unresolved. The CDR3 totals 11 residues. Trimming left V 3 bases short and J 9 bases short, with 9 bases between.

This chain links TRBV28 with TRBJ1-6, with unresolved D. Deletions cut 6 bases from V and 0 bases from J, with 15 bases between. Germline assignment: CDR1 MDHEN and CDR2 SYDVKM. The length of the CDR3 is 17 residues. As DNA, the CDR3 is TGTGCCAGCAGCCAAGAGTCCCCAGGCTCCTATAATTCACCCCTCCACTTT. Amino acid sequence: CASSQESPGSYNSPLHF.

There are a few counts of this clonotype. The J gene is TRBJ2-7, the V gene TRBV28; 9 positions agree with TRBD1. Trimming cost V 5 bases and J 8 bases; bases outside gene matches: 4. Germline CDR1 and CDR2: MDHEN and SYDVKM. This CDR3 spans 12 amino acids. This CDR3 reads CASSTGGPQQYF. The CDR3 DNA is TGTGCCAGCAGTACAGGGGGCCCCCAGCAGTACTTC.

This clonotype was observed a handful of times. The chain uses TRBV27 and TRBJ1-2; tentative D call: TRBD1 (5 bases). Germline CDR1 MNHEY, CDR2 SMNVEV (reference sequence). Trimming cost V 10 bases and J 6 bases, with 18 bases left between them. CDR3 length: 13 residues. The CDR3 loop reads CATLREPGDGYTF. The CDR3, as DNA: TGTGCCACTCTTAGGGAACCGGGGGATGGCTACACCTTC.

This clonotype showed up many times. Here the CDR3 reads CAWSVRGGGLYEQYF. The CDR3 DNA follows: TGTGCCTGGAGTGTACGCGGGGGCGGTCTCTACGAGCAGTACTTC. The chain recombines TRBV30 with TRBJ2-7; the D gene is possibly TRBD2 (7 bases). The germline V gene encodes CDR1 GTSNPN and CDR2 SVGIG (reference sequence). CDR3 length: 15 amino acids. The V end was cut by 0 bases, the J end by 3 bases, with 15 bases between.

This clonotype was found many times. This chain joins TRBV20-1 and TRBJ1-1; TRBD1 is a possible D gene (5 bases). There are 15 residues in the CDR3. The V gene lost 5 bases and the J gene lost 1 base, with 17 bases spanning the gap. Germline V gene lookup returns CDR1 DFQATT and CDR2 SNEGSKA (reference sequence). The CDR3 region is CSAPRGAYENTEAFF. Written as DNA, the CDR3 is TGCAGTGCTCCTAGGGGAGCTTATGAGAACACTGAAGCTTTCTTT.

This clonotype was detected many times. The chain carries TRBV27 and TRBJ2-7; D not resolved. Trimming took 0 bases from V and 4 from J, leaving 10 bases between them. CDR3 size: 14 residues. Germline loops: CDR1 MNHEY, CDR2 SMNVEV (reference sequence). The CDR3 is CASSLSRQPYEQYF. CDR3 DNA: TGTGCCAGCAGTTTATCTCGACAACCTTACGAGCAGTACTTC.

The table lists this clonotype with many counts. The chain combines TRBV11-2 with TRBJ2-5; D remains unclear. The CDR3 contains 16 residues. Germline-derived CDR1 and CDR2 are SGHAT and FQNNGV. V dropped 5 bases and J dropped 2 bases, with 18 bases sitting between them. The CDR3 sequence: CASSTPGPDPQETQYF. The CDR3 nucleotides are TGTGCCAGCAGCACTCCGGGCCCCGACCCTCAAGAGACCCAGTACTTC.

Here the CDR3 DNA reads TGTGCCTGGACCCAGGGGAGGGCAACCTACGAGCAGTACTTC. It encodes CAWTQGRATYEQYF. The chain combines TRBV30 with TRBJ2-7; D is perhaps TRBD2 (7 bases). Germline CDR1 GTSNPN, CDR2 SVGIG (reference sequence). The CDR3 consists of 14 residues. V dropped 4 bases and J dropped 2 bases, with 15 bases sitting between them.